What follows describes a single T cell receptor (beta chain). This sample stems from a study of shared T cell receptors in the human thymus. V dropped 1 base and J dropped 5 bases, with 10 bases sitting between them. This CDR3 comprises 14 residues. Germline V gene sequence: CDR1 LNHNV, CDR2 YYDKDF (reference sequence). Here immunoSEQ multiplex PCR was the method, and the copy in TCRdb shows in-frame clones only, minus some. Of hundreds of thousands of clones in the sample, around 87% were seen once. The same sample was also studied in work on human thymus T cells. That work states: The donors were infants in Finland with congenital heart defects, otherwise immunologically healthy. The study used thymus tissue resected during corrective heart surgery. There were highly overlapping thymic repertoires among unrelated individuals, as related research reported.

The sequence came from a boy younger than two with a congenital heart defect. V gene TRBV15 combines with J gene TRBJ2-3; D possibly corresponds to TRBD1 (5 bases). Sequencing was carried out using thymocytes. CDR3 in DNA: TGTGCCACCAGCAGAGCTCGGCAGGGAGATACGCAGTATTTT. This encodes CATSRARQGDTQYF.